Listed here are 25 T cell receptor beta chains from one sample, sequenced in a study of PD-L1 blockade in urothelial cancer listed by TCRdb under 2017. Library preparation used the immunoSEQ multiplex PCR assay. Drawn from immuneACCESS, this table holds only the in-frame rearrangements with V and J called that TCRdb kept. Clones are partly lost; checked studies trace under half to an unresolved V gene and leave the rest unexplained. The sample profile shows tens of thousands of clones; around four fifths of them were found once. Together, the top ten hold 1.5% to 2% of the sample. Taken with the paper, the label for time point translates to: pretreatment peripheral blood. The specimen was PBMCs, collected around atezolizumab (anti-PD-L1) treatment. The source is a man in his forties or fifties with urothelial cancer.

This clone has a single count. The CDR3 reads CASSIAGLSSYNEQFF. In nucleotides, the CDR3 is TGTGCCAGTAGTATCGCAGGGTTAAGCTCCTACAATGAGCAGTTCTTC. This chain joins TRBV19 and TRBJ2-1; possible D gene TRBD1, 5 bases. The V end was cut by 3 bases, the J end by 0 bases, with 12 bases between. This CDR3 is 16 amino acids long. Germline lookup yields CDR1 LNHDA and CDR2 SQIVND (reference sequence).

V and J are TRBV7-2 and TRBJ1-2; the D gene is possibly TRBD1 (6 bases). The V gene lost 6 bases and the J gene lost 1 base, with 15 bases spanning the gap. This CDR3 is 15 amino acids long. Germline CDR1 SGHTA, CDR2 FQGNSA. The DNA for the CDR3 is TGTGCCAGCAGTCCGCGCGGGGGCAGTAACTATGGCTACACCTTC. Its translation: CASSPRGGSNYGYTF.

This clone was seen a few times. The V gene is TRBV28, the J gene TRBJ2-2; D gene uncertain. The CDR3 has 13 residues. Trimming cost V 7 bases and J 1 base, with 7 bases left between them. The V gene's germline CDR1 is MDHEN and CDR2 SYDVKM. CDR3 bases: TGTGCCAGCATGTCAGGGAACACCGGGGAGCTGTTTTTT. It yields the protein CASMSGNTGELFF. The variable domain in full, completed from reference TRBV28 and TRBJ2-2, reads DVKVTQSSRYLVKRTGEKVFLECVQDMDHENMFWYRQDPGLGLRLIYFSYDVKMKEKGDIPEGYSVSREKKERFSLILESASTNQTSMYLCASMSGNTGELFFGEGSRLTVL.

The rearrangement uses TRBV7-6 and TRBJ1-4; 8 positions match TRBD1. The CDR3 extends over 16 amino acids. Germline assignment: CDR1 SGHVS and CDR2 FNYEAQ. V lost 1 base to trimming and J lost 8 bases; unmatched junction nucleotides: 9. For the CDR3, the DNA is TGTGCCAGCAGCTTAGGGGCAGGGGGCTCTGGCGAAAAACTGTTTTTT. Amino acids: CASSLGAGGSGEKLFF.

This chain uses TRBV2 with TRBJ2-1; 13 positions match TRBD2. The CDR3 has 19 residues. Germline V gene sequence: CDR1 SNHLY, CDR2 FYNNEI. Trimming cost V 3 bases and J 0 bases; bases outside gene matches: 8. DNA of the CDR3: TGTGCCAGCAGTGATGGAGGGACTAGCGGGACCCTCTCCTACAATGAGCAGTTCTTC. This translates into CASSDGGTSGTLSYNEQFF.

This clone was seen just once. The conserved phenylalanine or tryptophan is not found at the CDR3 terminus, so this likely reflects a read error. Because the CDR3's place on the DNA is in doubt, the DNA is left out and the CDR3 is given as listed by TCRdb. The chain joins TRBV6-6 to TRBJ2-7; TRBD1, the table's D call, was not compared with the DNA. Germline V CDR1 and CDR2: MNHNY, SVGAGI (reference sequence). The CDR3 comprises 12 residues, both ends counted. This CDR3 reads CASSPPGAAPFL.

The rearrangement links TRBV6-4 to TRBJ2-1; 8 bases align to TRBD2. The CDR3 has 13 amino acids. Looked up from germline, CDR1 is MRHNA and CDR2 is SNTAGT. Trimming at V came to 8 bases and at J to 10 bases, leaving 10 bases not matched to a gene. For the CDR3, the DNA is TGTGCCAGCGCTCAGACTAGCGTTAACGAGCAGTTCTTC. Residues: CASAQTSVNEQFF.

The CDR3 is CASSEYPAGASHEQFF. CDR3 DNA: TGTGCCAGCAGTGAATATCCAGCGGGAGCCTCCCATGAGCAGTTCTTC. This chain links TRBV2 with TRBJ2-1; 8 nucleotides align to TRBD2. CDR3 length: 16 amino acids. The V gene's germline CDR1 is SNHLY and CDR2 FYNNEI. Trimming cost V 2 bases and J 8 bases; bases outside gene matches: 11.

This clone was found once. This chain connects TRBV5-5 to TRBJ2-7; tentatively, D is TRBD2 (6 bases). Germline V gene sequence: CDR1 SGHKS, CDR2 YYEKEE (reference sequence). The length of the CDR3 is 14 residues. The V gene lost 4 bases and the J gene lost 0 bases, with 11 bases spanning the gap. The CDR3 is CASSLLTSSYEQYF. CDR3 nucleotide sequence: TGTGCCAGCAGCCTACTGACTAGCTCCTACGAGCAGTACTTC. The whole variable domain, filled in from reference TRBV5-5 and TRBJ2-7, reads DAGVTQSPTHLIKTRGQQVTLRCSPISGHKSVSWYQQVLGQGPQFIFQYYEKEERGRGNFPDRFSARQFPNYSSELNVNALLLGDSALYLCASSLLTSSYEQYFGPGTRLTVT.

The chain employs TRBV21-1 and TRBJ2-7; the table's D gene call, TRBD1, was not cross checked with the DNA. TRBV21-1 is assigned pseudogene status. The CDR3 is made up of 13 amino acids. This CDR3 reads CASSKRGHYEQYV. Here the CDR3 DNA reads TGTGCCAGCAGCAAACGAGGACACTACGAGCAGTACGTC.

This clone has only a few counts. The J gene is TRBJ1-2, the V gene TRBV27, with 7 bases that match TRBD1. The CDR3 spans 15 residues. Trimming removed 5 bases from V and 4 bases from J; junction bases left unmatched: 10. CDR1 and CDR2 from the germline V gene are MNHEY and SMNVEV (reference sequence). CDR3: CASSPTGQEIYGYTF. The CDR3 nucleotides are TGTGCCAGCAGTCCAACCGGACAGGAGATCTATGGCTACACCTTC.

The chain carries TRBV19 and TRBJ2-1, with TRBD1 matching 8 bases. Trimming took 1 base from V and 11 from J; bases not matched to a gene: 7. This CDR3 comprises 14 residues. Per the germline V gene, CDR1 is LNHDA and CDR2 is SQIVND (reference sequence). The CDR3 reads CASSIGGQAVKQFF. The CDR3 DNA sequence: TGTGCCAGTAGTATAGGGGGACAGGCGGTCAAGCAGTTCTTC. The whole variable domain, remainder taken from reference TRBV19 and TRBJ2-1, is DGGITQSPKYLFRKEGQNVTLSCEQNLNHDAMYWYRQDPGQGLRLIYYSQIVNDFQKGDIAEGYSVSREKKESFPLTVTSAQKNPTAFYLCASSIGGQAVKQFFGPGTRLTVL.

The J gene is TRBJ2-7, the V gene TRBV28; perhaps TRBD2 as D (5 bases). The CDR3 is 15 residues long. The V end was cut by 3 bases, the J end by 6 bases, with 18 bases between. The germline gives CDR1 MDHEN, CDR2 SYDVKM. The CDR3 protein is CASSLVIGTTSEQYV. CDR3 nucleotides: TGTGCCAGCAGTTTGGTCATAGGAACCACTAGCGAGCAGTACGTC.

This clone appeared once. The chain carries TRBV7-6 and TRBJ2-1; 12 bases are shared with TRBD2. Germline V gene sequence: CDR1 SGHVS, CDR2 FNYEAQ. Trimming took 3 bases from V and 9 from J; bases not matched to a gene: 6. The CDR3 has 15 amino acids. The CDR3 bases are TGTGCCAGCAGCTTGACTAGCGGGGGCCAGGGTGAGCAGTTCTTC. Its protein is CASSLTSGGQGEQFF.

The chain couples TRBV10-1 to TRBJ1-3, with a weak D call TRBD1 (6 bases). CDR3 length equals 15 residues. Trimming cost V 3 bases and J 0 bases, with 9 bases left between them. Germline CDR1 reads WNHNN; CDR2 reads SYGVQD (reference sequence). The CDR3 is CASSDDRNSGNTIYF. In DNA, the CDR3 is TGCGCCAGCAGTGATGACAGGAACTCTGGAAACACCATATATTTT.

The gene calls are TRBV5-4 and TRBJ1-2; D perhaps matches TRBD1 (5 bases). The CDR3 extends over 14 amino acids. CDR1 SGHNT and CDR2 YYREEE come from the germline V gene (reference sequence). Trimming removed 4 bases from V and 4 bases from J, with 14 bases in between. DNA for the CDR3: TGTGCCAGCAGCCTAGACCAGGGTTTCTATGGCTACACCTTC. This sequence encodes CASSLDQGFYGYTF.

CDR3 DNA: TGTGCCAGTAGACCTACTAGCGGGGGTTACAATGAGCAGTTCTTC. Its protein is CASRPTSGGYNEQFF. This chain links TRBV19 with TRBJ2-1; TRBD2 matches 11 bases. The germline V gene has CDR1 LNHDA and CDR2 SQIVND (reference sequence). The CDR3 has 15 residues. V dropped 6 bases and J dropped 4; count of bases not matched to a gene: 5. Supplemented by reference TRBV19 and TRBJ2-1, the full variable domain reads DGGITQSPKYLFRKEGQNVTLSCEQNLNHDAMYWYRQDPGQGLRLIYYSQIVNDFQKGDIAEGYSVSREKKESFPLTVTSAQKNPTAFYLCASRPTSGGYNEQFFGPGTRLTVL.

V is TRBV6-4 and J is TRBJ1-2; TRBD1 matches at 7 bases. The V segment lost 6 bases and the J segment 8 bases; nucleotides outside the gene matches: 9. CDR3 length: 13 amino acids. Germline CDR1 is MRHNA and CDR2 is SNTAGT. The CDR3 DNA sequence: TGTGCCAGCAGCCCTAGACAGGGCGAGGGCTACACCTTC. This gives the protein CASSPRQGEGYTF.

The chain recombines TRBV5-1 with TRBJ2-1; 9 bases match TRBD1. The ends lost 4 bases at V and 8 bases at J; junction bases unmatched: 7. CDR1 is SGHRS and CDR2 is YFSETQ in the germline V gene. The CDR3 sequence is 14 residues long. In nucleotides, the CDR3 is TGCGCCAGCAGCCACCGGACAGGGGATGATGAGCAGTTCTTC. Its translation is CASSHRTGDDEQFF.

This chain links TRBV7-2 with TRBJ1-2; TRBD1 aligns across 7 bases. The length of the CDR3 is 13 residues. Per the germline V gene, CDR1 is SGHTA and CDR2 is FQGNSA. Unmatched junction bases numbered 2, after V lost 0 bases and J lost 7 bases. As DNA, the CDR3 is TGTGCCAGCAGCTTAGCTACAGGGGTTGGCTACACCTTC. It encodes CASSLATGVGYTF.

The chain recombines TRBV6-6 with TRBJ2-5, with D possibly matching TRBD2 (6 bases). Germline CDR1 MNHNY, CDR2 SVGAGI (reference sequence). The CDR3 is 15 residues long. V dropped 0 bases and J dropped 5 bases, with 13 bases sitting between them. The CDR3 protein is CASSYSAGTGETQYF. For the CDR3, the DNA is TGTGCCAGCAGTTACTCGGCGGGGACGGGGGAGACCCAGTACTTC.

The genes are TRBV4-1 and TRBJ1-2, with 8 bases aligning to TRBD1. This CDR3 contains 19 residues. The germline CDR1 and CDR2 sequences are MGHRA and YSYEKL. The V gene end was trimmed by 0 bases and the J gene end by 7 bases; junction bases not matched to a gene: 19. DNA of the CDR3: TGCGCCAGCAGCCAAGAACCCAAAGCCGGTCTTCAGGGGGCTCGTGGCTACACCTTC. This translates into CASSQEPKAGLQGARGYTF.

The chain links TRBV9 to TRBJ2-2, with a possible D match to TRBD2 (7 bases). CDR3 length: 16 amino acids. Germline V CDR1 and CDR2: SGDLS, YYNGEE. The V gene lost 6 bases and the J gene lost 2 bases, with 17 bases spanning the gap. CDR3 nucleotide sequence: TGTGCCAGCACCAAACGGGGGGACACCAACACCGGGGAGCTGTTTTTT. It is translated as CASTKRGDTNTGELFF.

The chain has TRBV5-4 and TRBJ2-1, with 8 bases aligning to TRBD1. This CDR3 is built from 15 residues. Germline V gene sequence: CDR1 SGHNT, CDR2 YYREEE (reference sequence). After removal of 2 bases from V and 8 bases from J, the junction contained 9 bases not matched to a gene. The CDR3 reads CASSFSWQGADEQFF. CDR3 nucleotides: TGTGCCAGCAGCTTTAGTTGGCAGGGGGCCGATGAGCAGTTCTTC.

This clone was observed a handful of times. J is TRBJ1-5 and V is TRBV10-3, with D hard to call. V was shortened by 0 bases and J by 2 bases, with 11 bases between the two germline ends. The V gene's germline CDR1 is ENHRY and CDR2 SYGVKD. The CDR3 totals 16 residues. CDR3 in DNA: TGTGCCATCAGTGAGTCAGGAGGGTTCGGCAATCAGCCCCAGCATTTT. It codes for CAISESGGFGNQPQHF.